These 10 T cell receptor beta chains share one sample of origin, sequenced in a study of blood T cells in healthy people across ages. The authors ran a second PCR of about 7 to 11 cycles using a sample-barcoded 5' primer and a J-beta primer mix. Using its own MiXCR run on the 5' RACE reads, TCRdb lists one record per CDR3 protein. The table lists about 1,600,000 distinct CDR3 sequences, approximately 38% of them singletons, with roughly 8.2% in the top ten. The sequenced material came from blood. Receptors were obtained from a woman aged 18-29 years in good health.

The rearrangement uses TRBV7-2 and TRBJ2-5, with 9 positions matching TRBD1. Germline V gene sequence: CDR1 SGHTA, CDR2 FQGNSA. This CDR3 comprises 15 residues. V lost 5 bases to trimming and J lost 2 bases; unmatched junction nucleotides: 6. The CDR3 DNA sequence: TGTGCCAGCAGCCGGGGACAGGGATTACAAGAGACCCAGTACTTC. This gives the protein CASSRGQGLQETQYF.

The V and J genes are TRBV20-1 and TRBJ2-1, with TRBD1 matching 9 bases. The germline CDR1 and CDR2 sequences are DFQATT and SNEGSKA (reference sequence). This CDR3 region has 15 residues. V shed 3 bases and J 0 bases; nucleotides not matched to a gene: 3. The CDR3 region has the DNA TGCAGTGCTAGGGGGACAGGGAACTCCTACAATGAGCAGTTCTTC. It codes for CSARGTGNSYNEQFF.

The chain combines TRBV6-1 with TRBJ2-5; the D gene is possibly TRBD1 (6 bases). The J call is in doubt because the DNA end fits TRBJ2-7 better. The CDR3 is made up of 15 amino acids. Germline values: CDR1 MNHNS, CDR2 SASEGT. The CDR3, as DNA: TGTGCCAGCTTCTCGCCGCCGGACAGCACTTACGAGCAGTACTTC. Protein product: CASFSPPDSTYEQYF.

V and J are TRBV10-2 and TRBJ2-4, with 7 bases fitting TRBD1. The DNA matches TRBJ2-7 better at its end, which makes the J call doubtful. This CDR3 spans 13 amino acids. Germline V CDR1 and CDR2: WSHSY, SAAADI. The CDR3 sequence is CASSVRGLGEQYF. The CDR3 DNA sequence: TGCGCCAGCAGTGTGAGGGGGCTGGGCGAGCAGTACTTC.

V is TRBV7-9 and J is TRBJ1-2, with TRBD1 matching 9 bases. CDR1 SEHNR and CDR2 FQNEAQ come from the germline V gene (reference sequence). V dropped 8 bases and J dropped 4; count of bases not matched to a gene: 8. The CDR3 spans 14 residues. As DNA, the CDR3 is TGTGCCAGCGGGACAGGGATGTTGGGCTATGGCTACACCTTC. Amino acids: CASGTGMLGYGYTF.

This clonotype was counted many times. The junction departs from the called germline gene at one end, perhaps through a read error. CDR3 protein: CASSLGTGLHGYTF. In DNA, the CDR3 is TGTGCCAGCAGCTTGGGTACAGGGTTACATGGCTACACCTTC. The chain employs TRBV5-1 and TRBJ1-2; D perhaps matches TRBD1 (6 bases). This CDR3 has 14 amino acids. Per the germline V gene, CDR1 is SGHRS and CDR2 is YFSETQ.

The chain has TRBV20-1 and TRBJ2-1, with a weak D call TRBD1 (6 bases). The CDR3 spans 12 residues. V was shortened by 6 bases and J by 10 bases, with 16 bases between the two germline ends. Per the germline V gene, CDR1 is DFQATT and CDR2 is SNEGSKA (reference sequence). CDR3 amino acids: CSALTGIDEQFF. Here the CDR3 DNA reads TGCAGTGCACTTACAGGGATCGACGAGCAGTTCTTC.

This clonotype appeared a few times. The chain uses TRBV28 and TRBJ1-2; D gene unclear. Germline V CDR1 and CDR2: MDHEN, SYDVKM. The ends were cut back, 8 bases at V and 9 bases at J, with 13 bases in the middle. The CDR3 is 11 amino acids. CDR3 coding DNA: TGTGCCAGCCACGTCTTGGACCGCTACACCTTC. Translation: CASHVLDRYTF.

The chain joins TRBV7-2 to TRBJ2-1; perhaps D is TRBD1 or TRBD2 (5 bases each). Germline V gene data show CDR1 as SGHTA and CDR2 as FQGNSA. The ends were cut back, 3 bases at V and 3 bases at J, with 15 bases in the middle. This CDR3 has 16 residues. The CDR3 sequence is CASSLPATGGYNEQFF. The CDR3 DNA reads TGTGCCAGCAGCTTGCCGGCCACTGGGGGCTACAATGAGCAGTTCTTC.

V is TRBV3-1 and J is TRBJ2-1; no definite D call. The germline V gene encodes CDR1 LGHDT and CDR2 YNNKEL (reference sequence). The V end was cut by 0 bases, the J end by 12 bases, with 9 bases between. The CDR3 runs 12 residues. CDR3 nucleotide sequence: TGTGCCAGCAGCCAAGATAGGCTCACGCAGTTCTTC. Translated: CASSQDRLTQFF.